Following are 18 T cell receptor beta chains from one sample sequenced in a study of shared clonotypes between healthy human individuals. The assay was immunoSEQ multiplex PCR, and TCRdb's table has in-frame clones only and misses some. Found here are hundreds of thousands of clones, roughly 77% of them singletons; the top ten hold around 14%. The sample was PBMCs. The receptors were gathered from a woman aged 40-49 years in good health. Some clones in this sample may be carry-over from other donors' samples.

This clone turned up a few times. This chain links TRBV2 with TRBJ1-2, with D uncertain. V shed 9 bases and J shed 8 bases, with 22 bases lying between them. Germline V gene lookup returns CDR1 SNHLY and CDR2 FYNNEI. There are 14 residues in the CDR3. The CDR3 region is CASEGSGQVAGYTF. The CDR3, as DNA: TGTGCCAGTGAGGGTAGTGGTCAGGTGGCAGGCTACACCTTC.

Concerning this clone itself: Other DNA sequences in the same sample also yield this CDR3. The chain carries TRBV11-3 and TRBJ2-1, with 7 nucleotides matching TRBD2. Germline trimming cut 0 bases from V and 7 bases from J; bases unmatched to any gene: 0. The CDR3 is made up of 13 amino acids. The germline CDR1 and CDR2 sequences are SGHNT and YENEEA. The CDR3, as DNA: TGTGCCAGCAGCTTAGAGGGGGGGAATGAGCAGTTCTTC. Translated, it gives CASSLEGGNEQFF.

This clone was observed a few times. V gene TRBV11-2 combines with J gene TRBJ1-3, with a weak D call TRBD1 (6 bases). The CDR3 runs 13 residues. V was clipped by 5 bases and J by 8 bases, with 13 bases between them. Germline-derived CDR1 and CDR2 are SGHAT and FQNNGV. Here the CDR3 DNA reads TGTGCCAGCAGCCGCACCAGGGGAGACACCATATATTTT. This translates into CASSRTRGDTIYF.

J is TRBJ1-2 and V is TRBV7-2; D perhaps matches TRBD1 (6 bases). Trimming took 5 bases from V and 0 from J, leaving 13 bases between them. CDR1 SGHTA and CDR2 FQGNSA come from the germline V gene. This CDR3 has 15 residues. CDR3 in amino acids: CASSLRQDPNYGYTF. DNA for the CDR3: TGTGCCAGCAGCCTTAGACAGGATCCTAACTATGGCTACACCTTC.

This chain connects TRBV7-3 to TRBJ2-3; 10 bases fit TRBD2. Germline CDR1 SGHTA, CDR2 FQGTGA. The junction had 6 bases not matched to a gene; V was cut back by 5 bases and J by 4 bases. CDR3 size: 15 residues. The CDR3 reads CASSATSGIPDTQYF. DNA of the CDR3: TGTGCCAGCAGCGCCACTAGCGGGATCCCAGATACGCAGTATTTT. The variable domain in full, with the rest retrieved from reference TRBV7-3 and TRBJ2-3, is GAGVSQTPSNKVTEKGKYVELRCDPISGHTALYWYRQSLGQGPEFLIYFQGTGAADDSGLPNDRFFAVRPEGSVSTLKIQRTERGDSAVYLCASSATSGIPDTQYFGPGTRLTVL.

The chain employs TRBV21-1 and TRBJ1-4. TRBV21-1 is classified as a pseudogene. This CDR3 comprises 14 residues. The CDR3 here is CASIQDGAWGKLFF. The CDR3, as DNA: TGTGCCAGCATCCAGGACGGAGCCTGGGGAAAACTGTTTTTT.

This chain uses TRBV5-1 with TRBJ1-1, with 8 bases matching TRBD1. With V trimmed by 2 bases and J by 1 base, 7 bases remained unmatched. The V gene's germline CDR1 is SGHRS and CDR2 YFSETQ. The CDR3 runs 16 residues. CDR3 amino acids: CASSFGQGQTNTEAFF. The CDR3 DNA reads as TGCGCCAGCAGCTTTGGACAGGGACAAACGAACACTGAAGCTTTCTTT.

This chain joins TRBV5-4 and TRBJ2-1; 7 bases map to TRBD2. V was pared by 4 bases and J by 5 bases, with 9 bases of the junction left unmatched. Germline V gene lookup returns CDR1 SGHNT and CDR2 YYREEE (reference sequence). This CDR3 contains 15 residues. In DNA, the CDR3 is TGTGCCAGCAGCAAATCCGGGACTACCAACAATGAGCAGTTCTTC. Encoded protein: CASSKSGTTNNEQFF.

CDR3 in amino acids: CASSLWRDRGRDEQFF. The CDR3 DNA reads as TGTGCCAGCAGTTTGTGGCGGGACAGGGGGCGGGATGAGCAGTTCTTC. The chain combines TRBV6-6 with TRBJ2-1, with TRBD1 matching 12 bases. Germline CDR1 MNHNY, CDR2 SVGAGI (reference sequence). The junction had 9 bases not matched to a gene; V was cut back by 4 bases and J by 8 bases. The CDR3 loop spans 16 amino acids.

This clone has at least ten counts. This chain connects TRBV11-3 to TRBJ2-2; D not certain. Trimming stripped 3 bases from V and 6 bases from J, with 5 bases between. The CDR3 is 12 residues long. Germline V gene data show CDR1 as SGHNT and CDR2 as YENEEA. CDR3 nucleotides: TGTGCCAGCAGCTTGAGTTCCGGGGAGCTGTTTTTT. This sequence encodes CASSLSSGELFF. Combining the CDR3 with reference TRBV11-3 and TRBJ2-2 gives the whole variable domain EAGVVQSPRYKIIEKKQPVAFWCNPISGHNTLYWYLQNLGQGPELLIRYENEEAVDDSQLPKDRFSAERLKGVDSTLKIQPAELGDSAVYLCASSLSSGELFFGEGSRLTVL.

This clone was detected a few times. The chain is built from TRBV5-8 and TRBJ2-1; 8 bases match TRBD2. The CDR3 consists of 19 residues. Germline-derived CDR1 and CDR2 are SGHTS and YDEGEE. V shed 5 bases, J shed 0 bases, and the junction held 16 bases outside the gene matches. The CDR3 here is CASRTLGGSGGSSYNEQFF. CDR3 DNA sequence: TGTGCCAGCAGGACCCTTGGGGGGAGCGGGGGAAGCTCCTACAATGAGCAGTTCTTC.

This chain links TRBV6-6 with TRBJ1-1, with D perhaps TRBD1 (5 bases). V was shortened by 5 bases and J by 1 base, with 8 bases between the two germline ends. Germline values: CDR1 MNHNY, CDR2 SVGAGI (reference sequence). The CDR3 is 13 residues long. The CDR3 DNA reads TGTGCCAGCAGTATAGGGACGAACACTGAAGCTTTCTTT. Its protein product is CASSIGTNTEAFF.

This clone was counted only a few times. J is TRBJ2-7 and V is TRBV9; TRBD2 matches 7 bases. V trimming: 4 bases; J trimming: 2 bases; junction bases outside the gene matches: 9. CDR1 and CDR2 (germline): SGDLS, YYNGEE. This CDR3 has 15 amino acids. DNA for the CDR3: TGTGCCAGCAGCCCCTCGGCGGGAGCCCCCTACGAGCAGTACTTC. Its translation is CASSPSAGAPYEQYF.

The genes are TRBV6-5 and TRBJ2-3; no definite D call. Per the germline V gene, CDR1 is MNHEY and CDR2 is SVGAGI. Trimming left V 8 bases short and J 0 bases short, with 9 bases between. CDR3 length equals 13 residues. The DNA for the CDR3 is TGTGCCAGCGCCGCCGTCAGCACAGATACGCAGTATTTT. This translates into CASAAVSTDTQYF.

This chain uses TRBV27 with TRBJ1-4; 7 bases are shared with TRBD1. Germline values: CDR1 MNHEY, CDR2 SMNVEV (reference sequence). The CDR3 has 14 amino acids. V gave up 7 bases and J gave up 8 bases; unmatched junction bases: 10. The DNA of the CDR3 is TGTGCCAGCACGGGTGGGACAGCTTTGGAAAAACTGTTTTTT. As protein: CASTGGTALEKLFF.

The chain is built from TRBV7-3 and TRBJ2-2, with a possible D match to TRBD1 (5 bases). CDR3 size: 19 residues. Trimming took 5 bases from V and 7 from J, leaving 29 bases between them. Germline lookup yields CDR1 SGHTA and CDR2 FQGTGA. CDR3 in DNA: TGTGCCAGCAGCCGCGGCCCCCTATCCCTGCAGGGAAGGGGCGGGGAGCTGTTTTTT. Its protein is CASSRGPLSLQGRGGELFF.

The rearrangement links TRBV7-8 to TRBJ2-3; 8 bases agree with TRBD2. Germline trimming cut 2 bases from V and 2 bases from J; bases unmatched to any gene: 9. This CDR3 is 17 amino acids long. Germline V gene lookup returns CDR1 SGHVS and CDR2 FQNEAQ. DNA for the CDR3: TGTGCCAGCAGCTTAAAAGGCGGGAGGTACACCACAGATACGCAGTATTTT. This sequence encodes CASSLKGGRYTTDTQYF. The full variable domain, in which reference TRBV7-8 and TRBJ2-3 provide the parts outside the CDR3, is GAGVSQSPRYKVAKRGQDVALRCDPISGHVSLFWYQQALGQGPEFLTYFQNEAQLDKSGLPSDRFFAERPEGSVSTLKIQRTQQEDSAVYLCASSLKGGRYTTDTQYFGPGTRLTVL.

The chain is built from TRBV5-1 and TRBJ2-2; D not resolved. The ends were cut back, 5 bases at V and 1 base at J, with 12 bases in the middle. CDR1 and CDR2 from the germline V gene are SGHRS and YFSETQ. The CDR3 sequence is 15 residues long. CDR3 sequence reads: CASSPVVLNTGELFF. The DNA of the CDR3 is TGCGCCAGCAGTCCTGTGGTCCTGAACACCGGGGAGCTGTTTTTT.